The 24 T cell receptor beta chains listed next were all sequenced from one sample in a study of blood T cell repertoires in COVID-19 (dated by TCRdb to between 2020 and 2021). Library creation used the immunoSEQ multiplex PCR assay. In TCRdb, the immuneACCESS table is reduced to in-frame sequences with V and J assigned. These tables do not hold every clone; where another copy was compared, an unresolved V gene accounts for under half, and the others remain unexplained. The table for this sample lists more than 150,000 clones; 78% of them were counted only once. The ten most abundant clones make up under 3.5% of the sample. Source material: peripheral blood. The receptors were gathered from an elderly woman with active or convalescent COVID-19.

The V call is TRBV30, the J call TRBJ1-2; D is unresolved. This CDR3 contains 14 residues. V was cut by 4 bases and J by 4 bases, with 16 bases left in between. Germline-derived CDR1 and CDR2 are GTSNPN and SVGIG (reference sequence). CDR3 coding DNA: TGTGCCTGGACCAGTGGTGGCAGGCTCTATGGCTACACCTTC. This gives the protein CAWTSGGRLYGYTF.

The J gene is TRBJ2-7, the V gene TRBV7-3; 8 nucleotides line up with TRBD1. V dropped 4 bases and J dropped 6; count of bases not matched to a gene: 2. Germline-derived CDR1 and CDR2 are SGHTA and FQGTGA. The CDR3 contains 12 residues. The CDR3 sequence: CASSSDRGEQYF. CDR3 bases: TGTGCCAGCAGCTCCGACAGGGGCGAGCAGTACTTC.

The CDR3 nucleotides are TGTGCCAGCAGCCAAGCTCCGGGAGGGAATGAGCAGTTCTTC. This sequence encodes CASSQAPGGNEQFF. The chain is built from TRBV3-1 (or the pseudogene TRBV3-2) and TRBJ2-1; 8 bases are a match to TRBD2. Germline CDR1 LGHDT, CDR2 YNNKEL (reference sequence). Unmatched junction bases numbered 3, after V lost 1 base and J lost 7 bases. CDR3 length: 14 amino acids.

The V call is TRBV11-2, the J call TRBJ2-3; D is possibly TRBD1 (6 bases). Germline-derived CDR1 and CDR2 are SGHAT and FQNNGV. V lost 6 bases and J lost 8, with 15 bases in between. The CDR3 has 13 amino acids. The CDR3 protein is CASSGQPVGTQYF. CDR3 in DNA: TGTGCCAGCAGTGGACAGCCCGTGGGTACGCAGTATTTT. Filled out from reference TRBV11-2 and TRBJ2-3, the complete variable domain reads EAGVAQSPRYKIIEKRQSVAFWCNPISGHATLYWYQQILGQGPKLLIQFQNNGVVDDSQLPKDRFSAERLKGVDSTLKIQPAKLEDSAVYLCASSGQPVGTQYFGPGTRLTVL.

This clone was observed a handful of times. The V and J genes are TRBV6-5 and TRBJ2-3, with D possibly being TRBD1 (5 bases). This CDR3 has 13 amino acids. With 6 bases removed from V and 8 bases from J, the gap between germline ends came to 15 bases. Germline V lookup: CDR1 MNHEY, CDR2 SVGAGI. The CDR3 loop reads CASRQVLGFTQYF. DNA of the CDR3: TGTGCCAGCAGACAGGTGTTGGGGTTTACGCAGTATTTT.

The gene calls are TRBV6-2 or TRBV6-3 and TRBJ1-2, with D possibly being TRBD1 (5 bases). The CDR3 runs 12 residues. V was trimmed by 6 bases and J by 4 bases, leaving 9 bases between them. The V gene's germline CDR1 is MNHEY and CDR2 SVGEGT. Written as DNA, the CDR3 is TGTGCCAGCAGCCGGAGGGGCTATGGCTACACCTTC. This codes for CASSRRGYGYTF.

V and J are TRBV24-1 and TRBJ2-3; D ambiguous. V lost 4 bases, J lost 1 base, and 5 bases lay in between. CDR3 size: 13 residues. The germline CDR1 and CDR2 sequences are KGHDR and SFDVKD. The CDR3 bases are TGTGCCACCAGTGAAACTCGCACAGATACGCAGTATTTT. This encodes CATSETRTDTQYF.

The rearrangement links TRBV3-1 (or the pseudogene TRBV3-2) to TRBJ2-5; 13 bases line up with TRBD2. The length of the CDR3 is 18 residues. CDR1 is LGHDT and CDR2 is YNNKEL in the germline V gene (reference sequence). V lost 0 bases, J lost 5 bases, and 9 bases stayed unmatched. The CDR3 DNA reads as TGTGCCAGCAGCCAAGATATCCCGGGACTAGCGGGGTTTGAGACCCAGTACTTC. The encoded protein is CASSQDIPGLAGFETQYF.

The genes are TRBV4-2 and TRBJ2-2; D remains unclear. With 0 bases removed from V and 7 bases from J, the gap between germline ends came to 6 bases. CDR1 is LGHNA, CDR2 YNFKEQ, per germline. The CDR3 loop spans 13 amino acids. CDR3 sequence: CASSQEYGGELFF. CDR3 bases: TGTGCCAGCAGCCAAGAATACGGCGGGGAGCTGTTTTTT.

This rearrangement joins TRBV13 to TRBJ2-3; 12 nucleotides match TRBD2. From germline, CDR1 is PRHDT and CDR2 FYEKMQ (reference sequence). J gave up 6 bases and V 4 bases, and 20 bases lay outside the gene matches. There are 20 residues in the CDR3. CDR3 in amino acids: CASSSPATWVLAGGLDTQYF. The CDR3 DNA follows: TGTGCCAGCAGCTCCCCGGCGACCTGGGTGCTAGCGGGGGGGCTCGATACGCAGTATTTT. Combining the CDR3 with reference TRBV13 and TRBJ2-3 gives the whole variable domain AAGVIQSPRHLIKEKRETATLKCYPIPRHDTVYWYQQGPGQDPQFLISFYEKMQSDKGSIPDRFSAQQFSDYHSELNMSSLELGDSALYFCASSSPATWVLAGGLDTQYFGPGTRLTVL.

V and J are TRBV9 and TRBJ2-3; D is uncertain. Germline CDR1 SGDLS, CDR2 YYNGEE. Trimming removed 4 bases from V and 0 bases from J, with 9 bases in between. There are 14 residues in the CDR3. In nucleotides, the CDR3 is TGTGCCAGCAGCCCCATTACTAGCACAGATACGCAGTATTTT. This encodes CASSPITSTDTQYF.

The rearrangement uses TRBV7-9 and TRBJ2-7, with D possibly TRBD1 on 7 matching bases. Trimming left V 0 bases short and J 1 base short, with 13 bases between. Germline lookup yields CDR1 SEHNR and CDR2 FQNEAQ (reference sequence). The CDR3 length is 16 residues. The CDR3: CASSLAGGQRSYEQYF. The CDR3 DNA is TGTGCCAGCAGCTTAGCGGGGGGACAGCGATCCTACGAGCAGTACTTC.

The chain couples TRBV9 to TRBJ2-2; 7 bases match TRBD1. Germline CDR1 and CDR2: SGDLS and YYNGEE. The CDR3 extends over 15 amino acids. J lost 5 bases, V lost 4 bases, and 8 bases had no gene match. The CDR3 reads CASSPLFRGTGELFF. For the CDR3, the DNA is TGTGCCAGCAGCCCTCTTTTCAGGGGGACCGGGGAGCTGTTTTTT.

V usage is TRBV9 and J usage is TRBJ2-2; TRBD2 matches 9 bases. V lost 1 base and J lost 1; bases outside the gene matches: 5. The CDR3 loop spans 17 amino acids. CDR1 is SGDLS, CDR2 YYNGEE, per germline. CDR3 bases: TGTGCCAGCAGCGTACGGGGAGCGGGGGGGAACACCGGGGAGCTGTTTTTT. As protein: CASSVRGAGGNTGELFF.

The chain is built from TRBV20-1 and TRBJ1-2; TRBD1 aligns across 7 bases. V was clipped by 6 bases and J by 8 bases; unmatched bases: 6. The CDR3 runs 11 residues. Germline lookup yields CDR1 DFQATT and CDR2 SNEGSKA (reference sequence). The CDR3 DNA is TGCAGTGCACAAGACAGGGTCGGCTACACCTTC. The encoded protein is CSAQDRVGYTF.

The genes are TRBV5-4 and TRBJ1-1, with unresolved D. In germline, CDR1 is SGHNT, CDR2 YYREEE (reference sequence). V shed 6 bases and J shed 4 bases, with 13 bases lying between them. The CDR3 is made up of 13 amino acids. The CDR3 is CASKREVGTEAFF. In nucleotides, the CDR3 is TGTGCCAGCAAGAGGGAGGTGGGCACTGAAGCTTTCTTT.

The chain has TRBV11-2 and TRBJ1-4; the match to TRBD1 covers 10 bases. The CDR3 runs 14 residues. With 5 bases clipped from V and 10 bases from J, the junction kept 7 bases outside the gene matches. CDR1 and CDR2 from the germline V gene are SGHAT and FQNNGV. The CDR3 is CASSTQTGGGKLFF. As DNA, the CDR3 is TGTGCCAGCAGCACACAGACAGGGGGCGGAAAACTGTTTTTT.

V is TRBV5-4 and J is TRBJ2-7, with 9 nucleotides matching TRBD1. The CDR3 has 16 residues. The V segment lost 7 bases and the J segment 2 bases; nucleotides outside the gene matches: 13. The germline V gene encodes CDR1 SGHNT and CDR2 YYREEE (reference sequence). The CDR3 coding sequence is TGTGCCAGCTGGGAGCCGGGACAGGGTCGGACCTACGAGCAGTACTTC. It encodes CASWEPGQGRTYEQYF.

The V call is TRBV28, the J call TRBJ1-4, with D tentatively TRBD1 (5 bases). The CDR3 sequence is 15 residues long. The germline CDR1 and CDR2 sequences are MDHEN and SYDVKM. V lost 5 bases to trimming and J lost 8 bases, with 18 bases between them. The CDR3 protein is CASSGGGRIKEKLFF. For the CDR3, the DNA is TGTGCCAGCAGTGGGGGGGGAAGGATTAAGGAAAAACTGTTTTTT.

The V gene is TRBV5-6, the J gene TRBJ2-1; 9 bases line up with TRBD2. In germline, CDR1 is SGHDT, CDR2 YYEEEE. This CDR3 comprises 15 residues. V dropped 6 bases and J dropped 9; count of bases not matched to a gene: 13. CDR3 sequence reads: CASTLGGGGASEQFF. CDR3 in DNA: TGTGCCAGCACCCTGGGGGGCGGGGGGGCGAGTGAGCAGTTCTTC.

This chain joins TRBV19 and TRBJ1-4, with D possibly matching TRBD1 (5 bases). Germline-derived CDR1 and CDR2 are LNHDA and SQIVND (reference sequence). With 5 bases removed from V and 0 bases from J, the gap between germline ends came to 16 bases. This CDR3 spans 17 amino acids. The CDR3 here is CASSGKSPGATNEKLFF. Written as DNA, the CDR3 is TGTGCCAGTAGTGGCAAATCGCCGGGGGCAACTAATGAAAAACTGTTTTTT.

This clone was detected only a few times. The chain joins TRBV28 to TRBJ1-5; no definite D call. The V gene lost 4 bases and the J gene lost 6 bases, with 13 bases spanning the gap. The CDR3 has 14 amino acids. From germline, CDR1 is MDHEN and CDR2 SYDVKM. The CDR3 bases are TGTGCCAGCAGTTCTATGTCCGGAGCTCAGCCCCAGCATTTT. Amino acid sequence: CASSSMSGAQPQHF.

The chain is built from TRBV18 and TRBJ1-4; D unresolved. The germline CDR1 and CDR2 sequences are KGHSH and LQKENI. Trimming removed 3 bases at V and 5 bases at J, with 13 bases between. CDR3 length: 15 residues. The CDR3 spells CASSPRAIQNEKLFF. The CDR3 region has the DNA TGTGCCAGCTCACCGCGGGCAATCCAAAATGAAAAACTGTTTTTT. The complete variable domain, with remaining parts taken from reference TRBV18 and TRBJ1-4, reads NAGVMQNPRHLVRRRGQEARLRCSPMKGHSHVYWYRQLPEEGLKFMVYLQKENIIDESGMPKERFSAEFPKEGPSILRIQQVVRGDSAAYFCASSPRAIQNEKLFFGSGTQLSVL.

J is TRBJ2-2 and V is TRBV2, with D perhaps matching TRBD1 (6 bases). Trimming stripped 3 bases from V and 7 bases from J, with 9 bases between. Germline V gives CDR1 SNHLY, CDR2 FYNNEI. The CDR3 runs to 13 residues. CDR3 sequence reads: CASSEGAGGELFF. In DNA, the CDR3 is TGTGCCAGCAGTGAGGGGGCGGGCGGGGAGCTGTTTTTT.